These 23 T cell receptor beta chains were sequenced from one sample in a study of OX40 agonist ivuxolimab in advanced cancers. This table comes from immunoSEQ multiplex PCR, and its TCRdb copy is limited to in-frame clones, with some not included. The sample has 50,000 to 60,000 clones; 85% to 90% are singletons. The sequenced sample was CD4+ or CD8+ T cells sorted from blood, obtained in a trial of the OX40 agonist ivuxolimab. These receptors all come from an adult with an advanced solid tumor such as melanoma, head and neck, liver or kidney cancer.

This chain joins TRBV9 and TRBJ2-1, with 15 bases lining up with TRBD2. The CDR3 is 15 residues long. CDR1 SGDLS and CDR2 YYNGEE come from the germline V gene. V was clipped by 3 bases and J by 8 bases; unmatched bases: 3. The CDR3 loop is CASSGGTSGRYEQFF. In DNA, the CDR3 is TGTGCCAGCAGCGGGGGGACTAGCGGGAGGTATGAGCAGTTCTTC. Full variable domain (rest looked up from reference TRBV9 and TRBJ2-1): DSGVTQTPKHLITATGQRVTLRCSPRSGDLSVYWYQQSLDQGLQFLIQYYNGEERAKGNILERFSAQQFPDLHSELNLSSLELGDSALYFCASSGGTSGRYEQFFGPGTRLTVL.

This chain joins TRBV6-5 and TRBJ1-3, with no clear D. The CDR3 has 15 amino acids. CDR1 and CDR2 (germline): MNHEY, SVGAGI. Trimming cost V 0 bases and J 5 bases, with 11 bases left between them. Here the CDR3 reads CASSYSSSWRNTIYF. CDR3 sequence (DNA): TGTGCCAGCAGTTACTCATCCAGTTGGAGAAACACCATATATTTT.

The gene calls are TRBV5-1 and TRBJ2-7; TRBD1 is a possible D gene (6 bases). CDR1 is SGHRS, CDR2 YFSETQ, per germline. The CDR3 runs to 17 residues. V lost 0 bases and J 5 bases, leaving 21 bases between the germline ends. The CDR3 protein is CASSLAKGVWVGDEQYF. The CDR3 nucleotides read TGCGCCAGCAGCTTGGCCAAGGGGGTCTGGGTGGGTGACGAGCAGTACTTC.

The chain joins TRBV5-1 to TRBJ2-3, with D maybe TRBD2 (6 bases). The germline V gene has CDR1 SGHRS and CDR2 YFSETQ. The ends were cut back, 4 bases at V and 1 base at J, with 16 bases in the middle. The CDR3 length is 16 residues. CDR3 residues: CASSHQVPGGTDTQYF. For the CDR3, the DNA is TGCGCCAGCAGCCATCAGGTGCCGGGAGGCACAGATACGCAGTATTTT.

V usage is TRBV14 and J usage is TRBJ2-1; D possibly corresponds to TRBD1 (6 bases). The CDR3 loop spans 13 amino acids. CDR1 is SGHDN and CDR2 is FVKESK in the germline V gene. V shed 4 bases and J shed 9 bases, with 13 bases lying between them. CDR3 in amino acids: CASSPGTTSEQFF. In DNA form, the CDR3 reads TGTGCCAGCAGCCCGGGGACAACAAGTGAGCAGTTCTTC.

This chain uses TRBV7-2 with TRBJ2-3; a possible D gene is TRBD2 (6 bases). V gave up 5 bases and J gave up 6 bases, with 15 bases separating them. CDR3 length: 14 amino acids. The V gene's germline CDR1 is SGHTA and CDR2 FQGNSA. The CDR3 nucleotides are TGTGCCAGCAGCGACGGACTACCCGGGGATACGCAGTATTTT. The encoded protein is CASSDGLPGDTQYF.

The chain recombines TRBV2 with TRBJ2-5, with 9 bases matching TRBD2. V shed 4 bases and J 5 bases; nucleotides not matched to a gene: 5. The CDR3 is made up of 14 amino acids. Germline values: CDR1 SNHLY, CDR2 FYNNEI. DNA for the CDR3: TGTGCCAGCAGTGCGGCGGGAGGGTATGAGACCCAGTACTTC. Protein product: CASSAAGGYETQYF.

This clone appeared a few times. The germline gene is not matched at one end of the junction; a read error may be the cause. The V and J genes are TRBV4-2 and TRBJ2-1; 10 bases are shared with TRBD2. The CDR3 has 17 amino acids. Germline V lookup: CDR1 LGHNA, CDR2 YNFKEQ. CDR3 residues: CASSQDGLAESYSEQFF. Written as DNA, the CDR3 is TGTGCCAGCAGCCAAGACGGACTAGCGGAGAGTTACAGTGAGCAGTTCTTC.

In regard to this clone: The sample carries other DNA sequences with the same CDR3. The chain recombines TRBV7-2 with TRBJ2-7; a possible D gene is TRBD1 (5 bases). The ends were cut back, 5 bases at V and 4 bases at J, with 9 bases in the middle. CDR1 SGHTA and CDR2 FQGNSA come from the germline V gene. The CDR3 loop spans 12 amino acids. Here the CDR3 DNA reads TGTGCCAGCAGCCGTCAGGGTTACGAGCAGTACTTC. Its translation is CASSRQGYEQYF.

The chain couples TRBV18 to TRBJ1-2; 9 bases map to TRBD1. CDR3 length: 14 amino acids. CDR1 is KGHSH, CDR2 LQKENI, per germline. V lost 4 bases and J lost 5; bases outside the gene matches: 5. Written as DNA, the CDR3 is TGTGCCAGCTCACAATCGGACAGGGGATATGGCTACACCTTC. As protein: CASSQSDRGYGYTF. The full variable domain, with the rest looked up from reference TRBV18 and TRBJ1-2, is NAGVMQNPRHLVRRRGQEARLRCSPMKGHSHVYWYRQLPEEGLKFMVYLQKENIIDESGMPKERFSAEFPKEGPSILRIQQVVRGDSAAYFCASSQSDRGYGYTFGSGTRLTVV.

The chain joins TRBV5-4 to TRBJ2-5; 9 nucleotides align to TRBD1. The CDR3 has 14 residues. CDR1 and CDR2 (germline): SGHNT, YYREEE (reference sequence). Trimming at V came to 4 bases and at J to 7 bases, leaving 8 bases not matched to a gene. The CDR3 DNA sequence: TGTGCCAGCAGCAGGGACAGGGAAATCGGGACCCAGTACTTC. Amino acids: CASSRDREIGTQYF.

The chain carries TRBV28 and TRBJ1-2; maybe TRBD1 (6 bases). V was trimmed by 11 bases and J by 4 bases, leaving 17 bases between them. Per the germline V gene, CDR1 is MDHEN and CDR2 is SYDVKM. The CDR3 spans 13 residues. The DNA of the CDR3 is TGTGCCGGTGCTACAGGGACCGCCTATGGCTACACCTTC. The encoded protein is CAGATGTAYGYTF.

The V and J genes are TRBV7-3 and TRBJ2-7; no clear D gene. Looked up from germline, CDR1 is SGHTA and CDR2 is FQGTGA. Deletions cut 5 bases from V and 9 bases from J, with 11 bases between. The CDR3 runs 11 residues. CDR3 sequence reads: CASSPGLGQYF. CDR3 nucleotides: TGTGCCAGCAGCCCCGGGTTGGGGCAGTACTTC.

The chain joins TRBV28 to TRBJ1-5, with D hard to call. The germline gives CDR1 MDHEN, CDR2 SYDVKM. Trimming took off 4 bases at V and 7 bases at J, with 11 bases between the two ends. This CDR3 is built from 13 residues. CDR3 sequence: CASSSSGYQPQHF. The CDR3 bases are TGTGCCAGCAGTTCCTCCGGATACCAGCCCCAGCATTTT.

CDR3 coding DNA: TGCGCCAGCAGTTCGGTGGGGGGGTACACTGAAGCTTTCTTT. As protein: CASSSVGGYTEAFF. V gene TRBV5-1 combines with J gene TRBJ1-1, with TRBD1 as a possible D gene (5 bases). The CDR3 covers 14 residues. Deletions cut 5 bases from V and 3 bases from J, with 14 bases between. Germline CDR1 reads SGHRS; CDR2 reads YFSETQ.

The chain links TRBV29-1 to TRBJ2-3; D uncertain. Per germline, CDR1 SQVTM and CDR2 ANQGSEA. Deletions cut 3 bases from V and 2 bases from J, with 12 bases between. This CDR3 contains 14 residues. This chain's CDR3 is CSVDGGAYTDTQYF. The CDR3 DNA reads TGCAGCGTTGACGGTGGAGCTTACACAGATACGCAGTATTTT.

V is TRBV27 and J is TRBJ1-4; 10 positions match TRBD1. The CDR3 totals 16 residues. J was trimmed by 8 bases and V by 3 bases; bases with no gene match: 9. Germline assignment: CDR1 MNHEY and CDR2 SMNVEV (reference sequence). The CDR3 is CASSFLGGGQGEKLFF. The CDR3 coding sequence is TGTGCCAGCAGTTTCCTCGGGGGGGGACAGGGGGAAAAACTGTTTTTT.

The chain uses TRBV6-6 and TRBJ2-7, with TRBD1 identical over 9 bases. Germline V lookup: CDR1 MNHNY, CDR2 SVGAGI (reference sequence). The CDR3 loop spans 13 amino acids. V lost 6 bases, J lost 3 bases, and 3 bases stayed unmatched. Here the CDR3 reads CASRPGQGYEQYF. The CDR3 DNA sequence: TGTGCCAGCAGACCGGGACAGGGCTACGAGCAGTACTTC.

The genes are TRBV9 and TRBJ2-1, with TRBD2 as a possible D gene (6 bases). V gave up 1 base and J gave up 6 bases, with 11 bases separating them. The germline V gene encodes CDR1 SGDLS and CDR2 YYNGEE. This CDR3 spans 14 amino acids. In nucleotides, the CDR3 is TGTGCCAGCAGCGTATCAGGGACTGGCAATGAGCAGTTCTTC. Encoded protein: CASSVSGTGNEQFF.

The rearrangement joins TRBV29-1 to TRBJ2-3, with D possibly called TRBD1 or TRBD2 (6 bases each). The CDR3 covers 14 residues. Germline CDR1 reads SQVTM; CDR2 reads ANQGSEA. V lost 3 bases to trimming and J lost 3 bases, with 13 bases between them. CDR3 in amino acids: CSVDSGGGTDTQYF. CDR3 DNA sequence: TGCAGCGTTGACAGCGGAGGGGGTACAGATACGCAGTATTTT.

This clone was picked up one time. The chain is built from TRBV6-1 and TRBJ2-7, with TRBD1 matching over 7 bases. CDR1 and CDR2 (germline): MNHNS, SASEGT. The trim removed 4 bases at V and 2 bases at J, leaving 5 bases unmatched. CDR3 size: 14 residues. The CDR3 spells CASSVGTATYEQYF. The CDR3 bases are TGTGCCAGCAGTGTCGGGACAGCCACCTACGAGCAGTACTTC.

The V call is TRBV6-5, the J call TRBJ2-1; 8 bases are a match to TRBD2. In germline, CDR1 is MNHEY, CDR2 SVGAGI. This CDR3 is 14 amino acids long. V was clipped by 1 base and J by 16 bases; unmatched bases: 12. For the CDR3, the DNA is TGTGCCAGCAGTTACTTGAATGCCGGGACTAGTCTTTTCTTC. It is translated as CASSYLNAGTSLFF.

This chain uses TRBV5-4 with TRBJ1-1, with D tentatively TRBD1 (6 bases). The length of the CDR3 is 14 residues. The germline CDR1 and CDR2 sequences are SGHNT and YYREEE (reference sequence). V gave up 0 bases and J gave up 6 bases, with 12 bases separating them. This CDR3 is CASSLAGRGPEAFF. CDR3 sequence (DNA): TGTGCCAGCAGCTTGGCCGGCAGGGGCCCTGAAGCTTTCTTT.